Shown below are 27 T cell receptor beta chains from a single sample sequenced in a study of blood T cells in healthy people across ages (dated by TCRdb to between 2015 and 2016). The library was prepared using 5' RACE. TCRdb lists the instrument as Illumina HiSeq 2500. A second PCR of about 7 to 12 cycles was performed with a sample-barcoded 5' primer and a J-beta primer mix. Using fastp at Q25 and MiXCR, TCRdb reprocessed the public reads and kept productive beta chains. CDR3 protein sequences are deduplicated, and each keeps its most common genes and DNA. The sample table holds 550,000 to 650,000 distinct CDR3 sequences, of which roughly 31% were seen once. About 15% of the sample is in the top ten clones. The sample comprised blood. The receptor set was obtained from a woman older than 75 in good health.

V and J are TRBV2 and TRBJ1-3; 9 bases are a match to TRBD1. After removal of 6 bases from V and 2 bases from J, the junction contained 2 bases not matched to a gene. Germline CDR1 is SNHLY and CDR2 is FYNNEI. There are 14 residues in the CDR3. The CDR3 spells CASRGTGTGNTIYF. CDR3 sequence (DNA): TGTGCCAGCAGAGGGACAGGGACTGGAAACACCATATATTTT.

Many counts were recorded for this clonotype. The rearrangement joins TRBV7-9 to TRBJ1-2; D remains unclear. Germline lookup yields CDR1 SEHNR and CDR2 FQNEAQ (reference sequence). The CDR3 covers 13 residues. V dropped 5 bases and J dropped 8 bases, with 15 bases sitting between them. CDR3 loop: CASSPDRIGGYTF. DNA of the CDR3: TGTGCCAGCAGCCCCGACCGTATTGGGGGCTACACCTTC.

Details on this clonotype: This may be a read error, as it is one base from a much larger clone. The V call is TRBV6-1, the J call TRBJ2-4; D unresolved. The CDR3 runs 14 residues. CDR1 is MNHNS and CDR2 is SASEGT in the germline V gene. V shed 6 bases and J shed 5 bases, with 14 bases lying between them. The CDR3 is CASRLGISENIQYF. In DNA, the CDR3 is TGTGCCAGCAGGTTAGGTATTTCCGAAAACATTCAGTACTTC.

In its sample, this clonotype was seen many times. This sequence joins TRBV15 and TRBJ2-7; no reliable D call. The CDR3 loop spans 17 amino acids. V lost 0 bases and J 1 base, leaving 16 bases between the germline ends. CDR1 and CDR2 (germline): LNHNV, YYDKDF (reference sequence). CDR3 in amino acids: CATSRDYSELGSYEQYF. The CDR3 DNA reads TGTGCCACCAGCAGAGACTACAGCGAGCTCGGGTCCTACGAGCAGTACTTC.

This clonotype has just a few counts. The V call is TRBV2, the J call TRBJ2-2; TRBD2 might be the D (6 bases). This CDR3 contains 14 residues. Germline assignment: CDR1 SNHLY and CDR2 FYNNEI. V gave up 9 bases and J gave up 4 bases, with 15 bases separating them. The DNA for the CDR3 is TGTGCCAGGCGGGATCGGGCAGTCACCGGGGAGCTGTTTTTT. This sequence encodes CARRDRAVTGELFF.

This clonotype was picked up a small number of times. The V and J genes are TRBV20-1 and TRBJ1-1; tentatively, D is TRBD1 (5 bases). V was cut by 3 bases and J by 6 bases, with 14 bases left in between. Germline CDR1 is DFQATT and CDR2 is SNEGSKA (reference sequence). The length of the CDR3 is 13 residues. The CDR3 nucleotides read TGCAGTGCTAGTCGTCAGGGTAGGGCTGAAGCTTTCTTT. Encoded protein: CSASRQGRAEAFF.

The CDR3 DNA follows: TGTGCCAGTACCCCCTCTGGGGCCAACGTCCTGACTTTC. Translated: CASTPSGANVLTF. The chain joins TRBV19 to TRBJ2-6; D is unclear. There are 13 residues in the CDR3. The germline gives CDR1 LNHDA, CDR2 SQIVND (reference sequence). Trimming left V 7 bases short and J 0 bases short, with 4 bases between.

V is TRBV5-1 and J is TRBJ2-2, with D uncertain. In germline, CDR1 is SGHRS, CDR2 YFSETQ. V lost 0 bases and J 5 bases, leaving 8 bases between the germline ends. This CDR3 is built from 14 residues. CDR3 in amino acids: CASSLATRTGELFF. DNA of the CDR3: TGCGCCAGCAGCTTGGCTACACGGACCGGGGAGCTGTTTTTT.

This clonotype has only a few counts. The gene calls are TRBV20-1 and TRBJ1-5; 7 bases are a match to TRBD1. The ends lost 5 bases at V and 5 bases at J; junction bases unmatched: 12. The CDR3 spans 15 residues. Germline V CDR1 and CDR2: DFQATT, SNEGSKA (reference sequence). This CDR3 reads CSARALGTVYQPQHF. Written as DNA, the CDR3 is TGCAGTGCTCGCGCGCTCGGGACAGTTTATCAGCCCCAGCATTTT.

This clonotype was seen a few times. CDR3 loop: CASSLEGRSNSPLHF. For the CDR3, the DNA is TGCGCCAGCAGCTTGGAGGGGCGGAGTAATTCACCCCTCCACTTT. The rearrangement joins TRBV5-1 to TRBJ1-6, with D possibly being TRBD1 (5 bases). V was shortened by 0 bases and J by 6 bases, with 10 bases between the two germline ends. The length of the CDR3 is 15 residues. Looked up from germline, CDR1 is SGHRS and CDR2 is YFSETQ. The full variable domain, its missing parts supplied by reference TRBV5-1 and TRBJ1-6, is KAGVTQTPRYLIKTRGQQVTLSCSPISGHRSVSWYQQTPGQGLQFLFEYFSETQRNKGNFPGRFSGRQFSNSRSEMNVSTLELGDSALYLCASSLEGRSNSPLHFGNGTRLTVT.

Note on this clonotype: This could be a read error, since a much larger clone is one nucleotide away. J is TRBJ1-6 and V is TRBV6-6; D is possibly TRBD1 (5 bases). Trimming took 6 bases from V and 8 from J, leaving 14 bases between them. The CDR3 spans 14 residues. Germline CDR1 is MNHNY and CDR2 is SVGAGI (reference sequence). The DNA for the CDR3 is TGTGCCAGCAGCCCTTCTTGGGGGGATTCACCCCTCCACTTT. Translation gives CASSPSWGDSPLHF.

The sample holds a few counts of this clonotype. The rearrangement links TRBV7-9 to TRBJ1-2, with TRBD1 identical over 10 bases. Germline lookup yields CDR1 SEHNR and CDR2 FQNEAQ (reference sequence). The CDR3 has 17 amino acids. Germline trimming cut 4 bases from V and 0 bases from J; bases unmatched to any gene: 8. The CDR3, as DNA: TGTGCCAGCAGCTCGCGACAGGGGGCCTTAACTAACTATGGCTACACCTTC. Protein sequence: CASSSRQGALTNYGYTF.

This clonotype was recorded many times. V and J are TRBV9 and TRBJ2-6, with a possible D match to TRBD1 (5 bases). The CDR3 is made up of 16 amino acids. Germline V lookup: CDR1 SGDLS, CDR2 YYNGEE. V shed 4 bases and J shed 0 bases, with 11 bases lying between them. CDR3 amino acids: CASSLGHLSGANVLTF. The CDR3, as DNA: TGTGCCAGCAGCCTCGGACACCTCTCTGGGGCCAACGTCCTGACTTTC.

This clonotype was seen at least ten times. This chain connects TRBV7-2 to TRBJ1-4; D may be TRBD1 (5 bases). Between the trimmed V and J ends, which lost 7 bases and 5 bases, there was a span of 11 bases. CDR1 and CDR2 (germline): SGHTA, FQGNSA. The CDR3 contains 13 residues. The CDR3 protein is CASKDGTNEKLFF. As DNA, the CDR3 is TGTGCCAGCAAGGACGGGACGAATGAAAAACTGTTTTTT.

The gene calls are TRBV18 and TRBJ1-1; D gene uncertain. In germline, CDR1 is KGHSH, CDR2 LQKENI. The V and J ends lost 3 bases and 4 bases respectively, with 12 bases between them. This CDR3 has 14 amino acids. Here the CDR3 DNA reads TGTGCCAGCTCACCCGCCAGGCGTTCCACTGAAGCTTTCTTT. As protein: CASSPARRSTEAFF.

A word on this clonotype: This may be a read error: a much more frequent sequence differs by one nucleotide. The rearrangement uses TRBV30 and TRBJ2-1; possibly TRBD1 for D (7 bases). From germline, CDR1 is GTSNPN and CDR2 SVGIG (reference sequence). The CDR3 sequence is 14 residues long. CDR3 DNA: TGTGCCTGGAGTGCGGGACTGCAGGGGGATGAGCAGTTATTC. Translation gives CAWSAGLQGDEQLF.

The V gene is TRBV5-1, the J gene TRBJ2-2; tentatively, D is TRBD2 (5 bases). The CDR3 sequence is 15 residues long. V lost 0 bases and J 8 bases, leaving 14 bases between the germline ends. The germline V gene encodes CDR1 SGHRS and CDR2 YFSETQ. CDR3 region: CASSLEAVGKGELFF. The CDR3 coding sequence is TGCGCCAGCAGCTTGGAAGCGGTAGGAAAAGGGGAGCTGTTTTTT. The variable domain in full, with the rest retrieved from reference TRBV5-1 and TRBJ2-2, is KAGVTQTPRYLIKTRGQQVTLSCSPISGHRSVSWYQQTPGQGLQFLFEYFSETQRNKGNFPGRFSGRQFSNSRSEMNVSTLELGDSALYLCASSLEAVGKGELFFGEGSRLTVL.

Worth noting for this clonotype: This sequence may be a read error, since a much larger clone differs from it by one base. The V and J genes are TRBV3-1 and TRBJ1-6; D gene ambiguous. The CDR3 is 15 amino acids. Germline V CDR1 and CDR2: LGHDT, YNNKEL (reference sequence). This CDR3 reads CTSSQVRGFNSPLHF. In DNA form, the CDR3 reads TGTACCAGCAGCCAAGTCCGGGGTTTCAATTCACCCCTCCACTTT.

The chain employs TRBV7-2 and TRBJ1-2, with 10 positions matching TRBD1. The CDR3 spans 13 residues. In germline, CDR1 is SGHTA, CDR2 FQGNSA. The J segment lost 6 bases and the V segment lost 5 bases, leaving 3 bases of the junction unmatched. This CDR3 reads CASSTGTGDGYTF. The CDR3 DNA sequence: TGTGCCAGCAGCACAGGGACAGGGGATGGCTACACCTTC.

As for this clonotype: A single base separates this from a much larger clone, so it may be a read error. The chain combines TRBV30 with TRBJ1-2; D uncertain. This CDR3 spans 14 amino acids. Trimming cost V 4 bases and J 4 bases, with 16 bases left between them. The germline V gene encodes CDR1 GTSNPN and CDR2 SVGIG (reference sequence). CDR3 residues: CAWNGEGTSYGYTF. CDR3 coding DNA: TGTGCCTGGAATGGCGAGGGAACCAGCTATGGCTACACCTTC. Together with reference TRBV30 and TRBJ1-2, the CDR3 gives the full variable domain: SQTIHQWPATLVQPVGSPLSLECTVEGTSNPNLYWYRQAAGRGLQLLFYSVGIGQISSEVPQNLSASRPQDRQFILSSKKLLLSDSGFYLCAWNGEGTSYGYTFGSGTRLTVV.

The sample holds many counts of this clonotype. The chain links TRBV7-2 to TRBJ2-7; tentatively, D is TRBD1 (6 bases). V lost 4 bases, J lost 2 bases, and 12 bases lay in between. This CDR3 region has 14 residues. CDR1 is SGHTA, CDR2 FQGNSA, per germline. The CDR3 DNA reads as TGTGCCAGCAGCTCCCCCGCAGGGGCCTACGAGCAGTACTTC. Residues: CASSSPAGAYEQYF.

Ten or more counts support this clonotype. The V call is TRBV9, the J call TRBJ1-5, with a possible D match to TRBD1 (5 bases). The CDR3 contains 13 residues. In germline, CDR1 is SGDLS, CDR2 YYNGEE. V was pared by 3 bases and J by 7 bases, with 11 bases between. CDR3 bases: TGTGCCAGCAGCGAGGGGCAAGGGCAGCCCCAGCATTTT. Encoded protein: CASSEGQGQPQHF.

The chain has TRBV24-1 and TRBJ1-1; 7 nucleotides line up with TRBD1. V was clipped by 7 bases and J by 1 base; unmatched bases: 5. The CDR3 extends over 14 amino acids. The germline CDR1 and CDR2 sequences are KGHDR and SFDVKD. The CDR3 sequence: CATRSQGQNTEAFF. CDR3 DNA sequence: TGTGCCACCAGATCACAGGGGCAGAACACTGAAGCTTTCTTT.

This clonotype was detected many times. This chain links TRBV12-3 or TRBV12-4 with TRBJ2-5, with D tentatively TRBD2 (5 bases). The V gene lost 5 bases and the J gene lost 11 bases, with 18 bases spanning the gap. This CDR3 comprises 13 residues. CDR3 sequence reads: CASSHSPDGEQYF. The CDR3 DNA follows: TGTGCCAGCAGTCACAGTCCGGACGGGGAGCAGTACTTC.

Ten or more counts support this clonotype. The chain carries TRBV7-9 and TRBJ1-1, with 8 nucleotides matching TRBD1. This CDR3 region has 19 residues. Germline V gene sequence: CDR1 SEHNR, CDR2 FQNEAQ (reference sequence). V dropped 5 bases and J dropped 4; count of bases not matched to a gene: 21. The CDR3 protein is CASSPTWGTGGQGSTEAFF. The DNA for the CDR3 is TGTGCCAGCAGCCCGACGTGGGGCACAGGGGGTCAGGGGAGCACTGAAGCTTTCTTT. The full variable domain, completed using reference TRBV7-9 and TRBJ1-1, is DTGVSQNPRHKITKRGQNVTFRCDPISEHNRLYWYRQTLGQGPEFLTYFQNEAQLEKSRLLSDRFSAERPKGSFSTLEIQRTEQGDSAMYLCASSPTWGTGGQGSTEAFFGQGTRLTVV.

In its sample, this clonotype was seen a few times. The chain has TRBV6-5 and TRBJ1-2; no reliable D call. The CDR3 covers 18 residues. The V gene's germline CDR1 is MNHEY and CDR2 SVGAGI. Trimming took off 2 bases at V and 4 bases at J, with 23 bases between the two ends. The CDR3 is CASSYSAPARPLPYGYTF. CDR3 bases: TGTGCCAGCAGTTACAGCGCCCCCGCCCGCCCCCTGCCCTATGGCTACACCTTC.

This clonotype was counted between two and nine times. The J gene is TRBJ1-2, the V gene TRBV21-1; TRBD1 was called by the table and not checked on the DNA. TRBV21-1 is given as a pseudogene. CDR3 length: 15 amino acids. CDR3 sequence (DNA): TGTGCCAGCAGCACCCCGGGACAGGCTAACTATGGCTACACCTTC. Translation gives CASSTPGQANYGYTF.